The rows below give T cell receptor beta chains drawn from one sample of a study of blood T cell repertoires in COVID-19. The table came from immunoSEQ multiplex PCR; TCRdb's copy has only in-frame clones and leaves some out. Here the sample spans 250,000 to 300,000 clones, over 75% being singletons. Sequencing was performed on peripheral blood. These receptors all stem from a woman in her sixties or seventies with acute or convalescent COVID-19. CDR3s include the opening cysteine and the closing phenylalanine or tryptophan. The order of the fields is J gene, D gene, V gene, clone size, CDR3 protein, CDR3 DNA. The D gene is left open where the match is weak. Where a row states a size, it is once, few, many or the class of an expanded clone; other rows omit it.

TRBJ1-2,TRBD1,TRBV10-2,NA,CASSDPGQGEYGYTF,TGCGCCAGCAGTGATCCGGGACAGGGAGAGTATGGCTACACCTTC
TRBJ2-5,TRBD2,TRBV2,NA,CASRDSGGQETQYF,TGTGCCAGCAGGGATAGCGGGGGACAAGAGACCCAGTACTTC
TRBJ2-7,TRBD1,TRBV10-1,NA,CASSEAGTAYEQYF,TGCGCCAGCAGTGAGGCCGGGACAGCCTACGAGCAGTACTTC
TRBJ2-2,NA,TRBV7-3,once,CASTDGGTGELFF,TGTGCCAGCACCGACGGGGGAACCGGGGAGCTGTTTTTT
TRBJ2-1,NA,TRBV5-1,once,CASSREAISYNEQFF,TGCGCCAGCAGCAGAGAAGCAATCTCCTACAATGAGCAGTTCTTC
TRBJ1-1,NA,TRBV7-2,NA,CASSIQIQNTEAFF,TGTGCCAGCAGCATACAGATTCAGAACACTGAAGCTTTCTTT
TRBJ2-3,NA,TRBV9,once,CASSVRGGRTDTQYF,TGTGCCAGCAGCGTACGGGGAGGCAGGACAGATACGCAGTATTTT
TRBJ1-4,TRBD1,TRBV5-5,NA,CASSSRQGAVEKLFF,TGTGCCAGCAGCTCCCGACAGGGGGCGGTTGAAAAACTGTTTTTT
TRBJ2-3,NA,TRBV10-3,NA,CAISKETDTQYF,TGTGCCATCAGCAAGGAGACAGATACGCAGTATTTT
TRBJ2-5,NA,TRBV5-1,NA,CASSSSRTQYF,TGCGCCAGCAGCTCCTCTCGGACCCAGTACTTC
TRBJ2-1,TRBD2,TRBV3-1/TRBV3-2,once,CASSQATSGGPQFF,TGTGCCAGCAGCCAAGCGACTAGCGGGGGGCCTCAGTTCTTC
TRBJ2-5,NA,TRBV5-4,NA,CASSLGQQETQYF,TGTGCCAGCAGCTTGGGTCAGCAAGAGACCCAGTACTTC
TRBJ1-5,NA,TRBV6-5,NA,CASSQYYSNQPQHF,TGTGCCAGCAGCCAGTACTATAGCAATCAGCCCCAGCATTTT
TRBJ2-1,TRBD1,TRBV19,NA,CASSIEHTGGALGNEQFF,TGTGCCAGTAGTATAGAGCACACAGGGGGCGCATTAGGCAATGAGCAGTTCTTC
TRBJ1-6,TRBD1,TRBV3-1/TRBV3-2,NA,CASSPGTGGVPLHF,TGTGCCAGCAGCCCGGGGACAGGGGGGGTTCCCCTCCACTTT
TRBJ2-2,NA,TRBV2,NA,CASSEQVGELFF,TGTGCCAGCAGTGAACAGGTCGGGGAGCTGTTTTTT
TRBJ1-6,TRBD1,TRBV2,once,CASNHRGLPNSPLHF,TGTGCCAGCAACCACAGGGGGCTACCTAATTCACCCCTCCACTTT
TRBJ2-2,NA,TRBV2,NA,CASSPHVGQAGELFF,TGTGCCAGCAGCCCCCACGTGGGGCAGGCCGGGGAGCTGTTTTTT
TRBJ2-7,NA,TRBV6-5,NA,CASSTGGFVQYF,TGTGCCAGCTCTACTGGGGGGTTTGTGCAGTACTTC
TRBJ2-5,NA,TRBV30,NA,CAWSSLDRQETQYF,TGTGCCTGGAGTTCCCTGGACAGACAAGAGACCCAGTACTTC
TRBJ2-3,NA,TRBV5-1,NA,CASGEGDATDTQYF,TGCGCCAGCGGCGAGGGGGACGCCACAGATACGCAGTATTTT
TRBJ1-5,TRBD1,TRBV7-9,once,CASSLLSPGTGNQPQHF,TGTGCCAGCAGCTTACTATCCCCGGGGACAGGGAATCAGCCCCAGCATTTT
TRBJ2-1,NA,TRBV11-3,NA,CASSHGRGAEQFF,TGTGCCAGCAGCCATGGCCGGGGGGCTGAGCAGTTCTTC
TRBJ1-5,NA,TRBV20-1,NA,CSASDGTNQPQHF,TGCAGTGCTAGTGACGGGACAAATCAGCCCCAGCATTTT
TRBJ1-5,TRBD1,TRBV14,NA,CASSQESGNRDRGNQPQHF,TGTGCCAGCAGCCAGGAAAGTGGGAACCGGGACAGGGGAAATCAGCCCCAGCATTTT
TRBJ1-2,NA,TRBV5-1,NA,CASREGGDYGYTF,TGCGCCAGCAGAGAGGGCGGAGACTATGGCTACACCTTC
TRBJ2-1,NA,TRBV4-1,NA,CASSLGHSRLSRHNEQFF,TGCGCCAGCAGTCTTGGGCATTCCAGACTATCCCGACACAATGAGCAGTTCTTC
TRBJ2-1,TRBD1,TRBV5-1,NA,CASRTMGTGANEQFF,TGCGCCAGCAGGACGATGGGGACAGGGGCCAATGAGCAGTTCTTC
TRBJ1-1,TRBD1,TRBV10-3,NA,CAISTGGLEAFF,TGTGCCATCAGTACAGGGGGCTTAGAGGCTTTCTTT
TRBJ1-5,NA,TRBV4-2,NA,CASSQVGGQDQPQHF,TGTGCCAGCAGCCAAGTGGGGGGGCAGGATCAGCCCCAGCATTTT
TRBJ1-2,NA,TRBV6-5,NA,CASSYNGGPNYGYTF,TGTGCCAGCAGTTACAATGGGGGCCCCAACTATGGCTACACCTTC
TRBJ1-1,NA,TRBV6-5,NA,CASTSPQNTEAFF,TGTGCCAGCACCTCGCCACAGAACACTGAAGCTTTCTTT
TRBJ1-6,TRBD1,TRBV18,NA,CASSPGTGGNSPLHF,TGTGCCAGCTCACCAGGGACAGGGGGCAATTCACCCCTCCACTTT
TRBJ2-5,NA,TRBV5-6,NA,CASKVGSETQYF,TGTGCCAGCAAGGTGGGCTCGGAGACCCAGTACTTC
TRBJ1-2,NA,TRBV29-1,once,CSVELMSSGSWGYTF,TGCAGCGTTGAATTAATGTCATCCGGGTCTTGGGGCTACACCTTC
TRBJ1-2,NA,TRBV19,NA,CASFRAPYGYTF,TGTGCCAGTTTCAGGGCCCCATATGGCTACACCTTC
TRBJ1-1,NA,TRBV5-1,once,CASSLDPAGNTEAFF,TGCGCCAGCAGCTTGGACCCGGCGGGGAACACTGAAGCTTTCTTT
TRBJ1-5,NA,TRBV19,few,CASSIRGYQPQHF,TGTGCCAGTAGTATTAGGGGGTATCAGCCCCAGCATTTT
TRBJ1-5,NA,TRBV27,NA,CASSLGVFQPQHF,TGTGCCAGCAGTTTAGGAGTATTTCAGCCCCAGCATTTT